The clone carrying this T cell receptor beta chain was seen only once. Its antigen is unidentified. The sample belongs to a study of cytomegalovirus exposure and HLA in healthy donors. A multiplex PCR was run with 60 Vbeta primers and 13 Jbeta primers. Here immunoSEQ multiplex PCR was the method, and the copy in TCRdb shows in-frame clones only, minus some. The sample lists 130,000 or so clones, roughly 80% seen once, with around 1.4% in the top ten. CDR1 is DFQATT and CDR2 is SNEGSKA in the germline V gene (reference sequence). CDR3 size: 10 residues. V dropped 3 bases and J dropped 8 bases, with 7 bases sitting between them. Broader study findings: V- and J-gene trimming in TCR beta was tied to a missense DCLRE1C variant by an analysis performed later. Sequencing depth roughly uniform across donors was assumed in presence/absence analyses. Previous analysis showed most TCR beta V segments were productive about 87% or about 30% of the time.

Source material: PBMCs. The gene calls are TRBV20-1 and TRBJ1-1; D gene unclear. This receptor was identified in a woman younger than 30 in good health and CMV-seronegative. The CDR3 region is CSARPREAFF. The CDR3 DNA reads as TGCAGTGCTAGGCCGAGAGAAGCTTTCTTT.